A selection of T cell receptor beta chains follows, all from one sample in a study of T cell changes during pregnancy in multiple sclerosis. Generated by immunoSEQ multiplex PCR, the TCRdb table keeps only in-frame clones and is missing some. The sample has more than 70,000 clones; roughly 93% are singletons. The sequencing here drew on peripheral blood, taken in the second trimester of pregnancy. The receptors originated from a female donor with multiple sclerosis, enrolled in a pregnancy study. Each CDR3 is given with its conserved first and last residue. The D gene is left open where the match is weak. The size field is filled for only some rows; it gives once, few, many or a size class.

CDR3,DNA,size,D,J,V
CASSRGDRSTDTQYF,TGTGCCAGCAGCCGGGGGGACAGGTCAACCGATACGCAGTATTTT,once,.,TRBJ2-3,TRBV27
CASSSPVGYTF,TGTGCCAGCAGTTCTCCGGTGGGCTACACCTTC,.,.,TRBJ1-2,TRBV6-5
CASSLEGRGVETQYF,TGTGCCAGCAGCTTAGAGGGCAGGGGGGTAGAGACCCAGTACTTC,once,.,TRBJ2-5,TRBV7-2
CASSEDGQFNQPQHF,TGTGCCAGCAGTGAGGATGGACAGTTCAATCAGCCCCAGCATTTT,.,.,TRBJ1-5,TRBV25-1
CASSSERLAGEQETQYF,TGTGCCAGCAGCTCCGAAAGACTAGCGGGGGAGCAAGAGACCCAGTACTTC,few,TRBD2,TRBJ2-5,TRBV7-9
CASSSLVPRETQYF,TGTGCCAGCAGTTCCCTAGTCCCGCGGGAGACCCAGTACTTC,.,.,TRBJ2-5,TRBV6-5
CASSPNRVDYGYTF,TGTGCCAGCTCACCGAACAGGGTAGACTATGGCTACACCTTC,.,.,TRBJ1-2,TRBV18
CASSEGATGHTEAFF,TGTGCCAGCAGCGAGGGGGCCACTGGGCACACTGAAGCTTTCTTT,.,TRBD1,TRBJ1-1,TRBV9
CATSRGLANSYNEQFF,TGTGCCACCAGCAGGGGACTGGCTAACTCCTACAATGAGCAGTTCTTC,.,.,TRBJ2-1,TRBV15
CASSLGLALEQFF,TGCGCCAGCAGCTTGGGACTAGCTCTTGAGCAGTTCTTC,.,TRBD2,TRBJ2-1,TRBV5-1
CASSEQGARDTQYF,TGTGCCAGCAGTGAACAGGGGGCGAGAGATACGCAGTATTTT,.,TRBD1,TRBJ2-3,TRBV6-1
CASSYRGETQYF,TGTGCCAGCAGTTACCGGGGAGAGACCCAGTACTTC,.,.,TRBJ2-5,TRBV6-5
CASSFLAGRTDTQYF,TGCGCCAGCAGCTTCCTAGCGGGGAGAACAGATACGCAGTATTTT,.,TRBD2,TRBJ2-3,TRBV5-1
CASSEATDRGGLIGYGYTF,TGTGCCAGCAGTGAAGCAACGGACAGGGGAGGATTAATAGGCTATGGCTACACCTTC,.,TRBD1,TRBJ1-2,TRBV6-1
CASSVAGGIDTQYF,TGTGCCAGCAGCGTAGCGGGGGGGATAGATACGCAGTATTTT,.,TRBD2,TRBJ2-3,TRBV7-3
CASSQQGRNTGELFF,TGTGCCAGCAGCCAACAGGGACGGAACACCGGGGAGCTGTTTTTT,.,.,TRBJ2-2,TRBV6-6
CSVAGLPSGNTIYF,TGCAGCGTTGCAGGGTTACCCTCTGGAAACACCATATATTTT,.,.,TRBJ1-3,TRBV29-1
CASSSGTSGTEQFF,TGTGCCAGCAGTTCCGGGACTAGCGGAACCGAACAGTTCTTC,.,TRBD2,TRBJ2-1,TRBV6-4
CASSFGQGGYGYTF,TGTGCCAGCAGCTTCGGACAGGGCGGCTATGGCTACACCTTC,.,TRBD1,TRBJ1-2,TRBV7-2
CASSLGGLAVRSWEQFF,TGTGCCAGCAGCTTAGGGGGACTAGCGGTTCGCTCCTGGGAGCAGTTCTTC,.,TRBD2,TRBJ2-1,TRBV7-2
CASSSRDTQYF,TGTGCCAGCAGCTCTCGAGATACGCAGTATTTT,.,.,TRBJ2-3,TRBV7-2
CASSDGGIEAETQYF,TGCGCCAGCAGCGATGGGGGGATCGAGGCTGAGACCCAGTACTTC,.,.,TRBJ2-5,TRBV4-1
CASSVRGGLSYNEQFF,TGTGCCAGCAGCGTACGCGGGGGCCTATCCTACAATGAGCAGTTCTTC,.,.,TRBJ2-1,TRBV9
CSVGRGGELFF,TGCAGCGTTGGACGGGGGGGGGAGCTGTTTTTT,.,.,TRBJ2-2,TRBV29-1
CASSTPTGSSEKLFF,TGTGCCAGCAGTACGCCGACAGGGAGTAGTGAAAAACTGTTTTTT,.,TRBD1,TRBJ1-4,TRBV6-5
CASSQDGDYQTQETQYF,TGCGCCAGCAGCCAAGATGGTGACTACCAAACCCAAGAGACCCAGTACTTC,.,.,TRBJ2-5,TRBV4-1
CASSLRQGLSSPLHF,TGTGCCAGCAGTTTACGGCAGGGATTAAGTTCACCCCTCCACTTT,.,.,TRBJ1-6,TRBV28
CASSPRRGASTDTQYF,TGTGCCAGCTCACCAAGGCGGGGGGCCTCCACAGATACGCAGTATTTT,.,TRBD2,TRBJ2-3,TRBV18
CASSYTGNYEQYF,TGTGCCAGCAGTTACACAGGGAACTACGAGCAGTACTTC,.,.,TRBJ2-7,TRBV6-5
CASRFEGTQYEQYF,TGTGCCAGCAGGTTTGAGGGGACACAATACGAGCAGTACTTC,.,.,TRBJ2-7,TRBV6-1
CASSKGTGQGYTF,TGTGCCAGCAGCAAAGGGACAGGGCAAGGCTACACCTTC,few,.,TRBJ1-2,TRBV21-1
CASSPASGGVTSTDTQYF,TGCGCCAGCAGCCCCGCTAGCGGGGGTGTGACTAGCACAGATACGCAGTATTTT,.,TRBD2,TRBJ2-3,TRBV5-1
CASSVGQGAGETQYF,TGTGCCAGCAGCGTGGGACAGGGGGCAGGAGAGACCCAGTACTTC,.,TRBD1,TRBJ2-5,TRBV9
CASDIRTGSTEAFF,TGTGCCAGCGATATAAGGACAGGAAGCACTGAAGCTTTCTTT,.,TRBD1,TRBJ1-1,TRBV6-1
CASSEPSGVTSTDTQYF,TGTGCCAGCAGTGAGCCTAGCGGGGTAACTAGCACAGATACGCAGTATTTT,.,TRBD2,TRBJ2-3,TRBV2
CASSIQGSYNEQFF,TGTGCCAGTAGTATCCAGGGATCCTACAATGAGCAGTTCTTC,.,.,TRBJ2-1,TRBV19